The 25 T cell receptor beta chains listed next were all sequenced from one sample in a study of shared clonotypes between healthy human individuals. Only in-frame clones appear in the TCRdb table, and some are missing; sequencing was by immunoSEQ multiplex PCR. The sample carries some 790,000 clones, about two thirds recorded once. Material for sequencing was memory CD4+ T cells sorted from blood. Subset: CD45RA-negative fraction. The receptors shown here come from a woman in her twenties or thirties in good health.

This clone has a handful of counts. The chain uses TRBV21-1 and TRBJ1-2. TRBV21-1 is classified as a pseudogene. This CDR3 region has 13 residues. In nucleotides, the CDR3 is TGTGCCAGCAGCACGACTACTAACTATGGCTACACCTTC. This sequence encodes CASSTTTNYGYTF.

The chain is built from TRBV11-2 and TRBJ2-7; TRBD1 or TRBD2 may be the D gene (5 bases each). The V and J ends lost 5 bases and 4 bases respectively, with 15 bases between them. CDR3 length: 14 amino acids. Germline-derived CDR1 and CDR2 are SGHAT and FQNNGV. CDR3 sequence: CASSEWGKGYEQYF. The CDR3 coding sequence is TGTGCCAGCAGCGAGTGGGGGAAAGGGTACGAGCAGTACTTC. Full variable domain (missing parts from reference TRBV11-2 and TRBJ2-7): EAGVAQSPRYKIIEKRQSVAFWCNPISGHATLYWYQQILGQGPKLLIQFQNNGVVDDSQLPKDRFSAERLKGVDSTLKIQPAKLEDSAVYLCASSEWGKGYEQYFGPGTRLTVT.

This clone came up once. V and J are TRBV27 and TRBJ2-3, with TRBD2 matching 9 bases. Trimming cost V 6 bases and J 5 bases; bases outside gene matches: 9. Germline V gene sequence: CDR1 MNHEY, CDR2 SMNVEV (reference sequence). CDR3 length: 15 residues. The chain's CDR3 is CASRTPSGKEDTQYF. The CDR3 DNA is TGTGCCAGCAGAACACCTAGCGGGAAGGAAGATACGCAGTATTTT.

The V gene is TRBV7-2, the J gene TRBJ2-7; no clear D. V lost 1 base, J lost 3 bases, and 7 bases lay in between. The CDR3 runs to 13 residues. Germline lookup yields CDR1 SGHTA and CDR2 FQGNSA. The chain's CDR3 is CASSLGLNYEQYF. Written as DNA, the CDR3 is TGTGCCAGCAGCTTAGGGCTAAACTACGAGCAGTACTTC.

About this clone itself: At one of its ends the junction is not consistent with the germline gene, which may arise from a read error. The chain combines TRBV7-2 with TRBJ2-7, with 9 bases identical to TRBD2. CDR1 and CDR2 (germline): SGHTA, FQGNSA. CDR3 size: 15 residues. The CDR3 DNA follows: TGTGCCAGCAGCCCCATGGCGGGAGGGGTTAGGTCCTGGAGCTTC. Translated, it gives CASSPMAGGVRSWSF. Using reference TRBV7-2 and TRBJ2-7 for the parts outside the CDR3, the full variable domain is GAGVSQSPSNKVTEKGKDVELRCDPISGHTALYWYRQSLGQGLEFLIYFQGNSAPDKSGLPSDRFSAERTGGSVSTLTIQRTQQEDSAVYLCASSPMAGGVRSWSFGPGTRLTVT.

The rearrangement links TRBV11-2 to TRBJ2-6, with D perhaps matching TRBD1 (6 bases). Germline V gives CDR1 SGHAT, CDR2 FQNNGV. Trimming removed 5 bases at V and 2 bases at J, with 16 bases between. The CDR3 consists of 17 residues. CDR3 loop: CASSAGTLLAGANVLTF. As DNA, the CDR3 is TGTGCCAGCAGCGCCGGGACATTGTTGGCTGGGGCCAACGTCCTGACTTTC. Using reference TRBV11-2 and TRBJ2-6 for the parts outside the CDR3, the full variable domain is EAGVAQSPRYKIIEKRQSVAFWCNPISGHATLYWYQQILGQGPKLLIQFQNNGVVDDSQLPKDRFSAERLKGVDSTLKIQPAKLEDSAVYLCASSAGTLLAGANVLTFGAGSRLTVL.

The J gene is TRBJ2-1, the V gene TRBV18, with D perhaps matching TRBD2 (5 bases). The CDR3 covers 14 residues. Per the germline V gene, CDR1 is KGHSH and CDR2 is LQKENI. V was shortened by 3 bases and J by 8 bases, with 14 bases between the two germline ends. CDR3 in amino acids: CASSPSLAVDEQFF. The CDR3 DNA follows: TGTGCCAGCTCACCGTCGCTAGCTGTTGATGAGCAGTTCTTC.

The chain recombines TRBV2 with TRBJ1-2; D is ambiguous. The CDR3 is 14 residues long. V gave up 5 bases and J gave up 6 bases, with 16 bases separating them. CDR1 and CDR2 from the germline V gene are SNHLY and FYNNEI. The DNA for the CDR3 is TGTGCCAGCAGTCGGACCGAACTAGCGGATGGCTACACCTTC. Protein: CASSRTELADGYTF.

This clone occurred a few times. The chain joins TRBV5-1 to TRBJ2-1; a possible D gene is TRBD2 (6 bases). The V gene lost 4 bases and the J gene lost 4 bases, with 12 bases spanning the gap. This CDR3 is 14 amino acids long. The germline CDR1 and CDR2 sequences are SGHRS and YFSETQ. Here the CDR3 DNA reads TGCGCCAGCAGCAATAGCGGCGGATACAATGAGCAGTTCTTC. This translates into CASSNSGGYNEQFF.

The gene calls are TRBV5-1 and TRBJ2-3; 11 nucleotides agree with TRBD1. Losses at the gene ends were 2 bases for V and 6 bases for J; bases not matched to a gene: 2. The CDR3 is 14 amino acids. Per the germline V gene, CDR1 is SGHRS and CDR2 is YFSETQ. The CDR3 nucleotides are TGCGCCAGCAGCTTCGGACAGGGGGCGGATACGCAGTATTTT. Translated: CASSFGQGADTQYF.

The rearrangement links TRBV30 to TRBJ2-2, with 14 bases lining up with TRBD2. The CDR3 runs to 16 residues. Germline V gives CDR1 GTSNPN, CDR2 SVGIG (reference sequence). The V and J ends lost 4 bases and 5 bases, in that order; junction bases with no gene match: 6. In DNA form, the CDR3 reads TGTGCCTGGACTAGGGGACTAGCGGGAGCTACCGGGGAGCTGTTTTTT. The encoded protein is CAWTRGLAGATGELFF.

The genes are TRBV10-3 and TRBJ2-5, with unresolved D. Germline V gene data show CDR1 as ENHRY and CDR2 as SYGVKD. V lost 6 bases, J lost 3 bases, and 17 bases lay in between. This CDR3 is 15 amino acids long. The CDR3 protein is CAIRDPTHPKETQYF. CDR3 coding DNA: TGTGCCATCAGGGACCCGACACATCCTAAAGAGACCCAGTACTTC.

The V and J genes are TRBV6-6 and TRBJ1-5; D possibly corresponds to TRBD1 (5 bases). Looked up from germline, CDR1 is MNHNY and CDR2 is SVGAGI (reference sequence). The CDR3 spans 13 residues. Trimming left V 4 bases short and J 5 bases short, with 9 bases between. The CDR3: CASSWGVDQPQHF. In nucleotides, the CDR3 is TGTGCCAGCAGTTGGGGGGTTGATCAGCCCCAGCATTTT.

This clone was seen a handful of times. This chain connects TRBV6-5 to TRBJ1-1; no clear D gene. Germline-derived CDR1 and CDR2 are MNHEY and SVGAGI. Trimming stripped 6 bases from V and 1 base from J, with 15 bases between. The CDR3 contains 15 residues. CDR3 sequence reads: CASRLTVDSNTEAFF. CDR3 DNA sequence: TGTGCCAGCAGACTGACGGTCGACTCGAACACTGAAGCTTTCTTT.

A single count supports this clone. This chain uses TRBV19 with TRBJ2-3; a possible D gene is TRBD2 (6 bases). The CDR3 has 12 amino acids. Per germline, CDR1 LNHDA and CDR2 SQIVND (reference sequence). The CDR3, as DNA: TGTGGTAGCGGCTCACGCACAGATACGCAGTATTTT. It specifies CGSGSRTDTQYF.

The V and J genes are TRBV28 and TRBJ1-1, with 7 bases fitting TRBD1. Looked up from germline, CDR1 is MDHEN and CDR2 is SYDVKM. V dropped 6 bases and J dropped 5; count of bases not matched to a gene: 0. This CDR3 region has 11 residues. For the CDR3, the DNA is TGTGCCAGCAGACAGGGGACTGAAGCTTTCTTT. Translating it yields CASRQGTEAFF.

This clone was counted only a few times. The chain has TRBV9 and TRBJ1-2; no clear D. Germline assignment: CDR1 SGDLS and CDR2 YYNGEE. V was cut by 0 bases and J by 2 bases, with 8 bases left in between. The CDR3 runs 14 residues. The CDR3 sequence is CASSVGNRNYGYTF. CDR3 DNA sequence: TGTGCCAGCAGCGTAGGAAACCGGAACTATGGCTACACCTTC.

The chain uses TRBV6-4 and TRBJ2-1; 10 bases fit TRBD2. The CDR3 has 15 amino acids. The germline V gene encodes CDR1 MRHNA and CDR2 SNTAGT. J was trimmed by 7 bases and V by 6 bases; bases with no gene match: 9. This CDR3 reads CASSALTSGLNEQFF. DNA for the CDR3: TGTGCCAGCAGCGCACTGACTAGCGGGTTGAATGAGCAGTTCTTC.

The rearrangement joins TRBV9 to TRBJ2-7; 8 bases are a match to TRBD2. This CDR3 has 14 amino acids. Germline assignment: CDR1 SGDLS and CDR2 YYNGEE. V trimming: 4 bases; J trimming: 1 base; junction bases outside the gene matches: 4. This chain's CDR3 is CASSPGLASYEQYF. CDR3 nucleotides: TGTGCCAGCAGCCCAGGACTAGCTTCCTACGAGCAGTACTTC.

The gene calls are TRBV7-2 and TRBJ2-2, with 11 bases matching TRBD2. The germline CDR1 and CDR2 sequences are SGHTA and FQGNSA. CDR3 length: 16 residues. V trimming: 6 bases; J trimming: 9 bases; junction bases outside the gene matches: 12. The CDR3 sequence is CASRELAGGSHRELFF. The CDR3 DNA is TGTGCCAGCAGAGAGCTAGCGGGAGGTTCCCACCGGGAGCTGTTTTTT.

This chain uses TRBV9 with TRBJ1-2, with D perhaps TRBD1 (5 bases). Germline values: CDR1 SGDLS, CDR2 YYNGEE. V lost 0 bases, J lost 7 bases, and 22 bases lay in between. The CDR3 has 17 amino acids. CDR3: CASSVAGAPETVGGYTF. DNA of the CDR3: TGTGCCAGCAGCGTAGCAGGAGCGCCCGAGACAGTGGGTGGCTACACCTTC. The full variable domain, completed using reference TRBV9 and TRBJ1-2, is DSGVTQTPKHLITATGQRVTLRCSPRSGDLSVYWYQQSLDQGLQFLIQYYNGEERAKGNILERFSAQQFPDLHSELNLSSLELGDSALYFCASSVAGAPETVGGYTFGSGTRLTVV.

The CDR3 DNA is TGTGCCAGTAGATCGGTAAACGTCGATGAGCAGTTCTTC. Its translation: CASRSVNVDEQFF. This chain connects TRBV19 to TRBJ2-1; D remains unclear. CDR3 length: 13 amino acids. Germline V lookup: CDR1 LNHDA, CDR2 SQIVND (reference sequence). Trimming removed 6 bases at V and 8 bases at J, with 14 bases between.

The chain combines TRBV28 with TRBJ2-7, with TRBD1 matching over 9 bases. The CDR3 contains 16 residues. Germline V CDR1 and CDR2: MDHEN, SYDVKM. The ends lost 6 bases at V and 1 base at J; junction bases unmatched: 10. CDR3 region: CASRGYGQGSSYEQYF. CDR3 sequence (DNA): TGTGCCAGCAGGGGGTATGGACAGGGGAGTTCCTACGAGCAGTACTTC.

The genes are TRBV5-1 and TRBJ2-1; perhaps TRBD2 as D (6 bases). V lost 0 bases, J lost 4 bases, and 11 bases lay in between. CDR1 is SGHRS and CDR2 is YFSETQ in the germline V gene. The CDR3 has 15 amino acids. CDR3 in DNA: TGCGCCAGCAGCTTGGGGAGCGGGCTTTACAATGAGCAGTTCTTC. It encodes CASSLGSGLYNEQFF.

This clone was detected only once. The rearrangement joins TRBV6-1 to TRBJ2-1; 7 positions match TRBD1. The V and J ends lost 6 bases and 5 bases, in that order; junction bases with no gene match: 4. This CDR3 has 13 amino acids. Per germline, CDR1 MNHNS and CDR2 SASEGT. CDR3 region: CASSRDRHNEQFF. As DNA, the CDR3 is TGTGCCAGCAGCCGGGACAGACACAATGAGCAGTTCTTC.